The source of this T cell receptor beta chain is a study of T cell responses to AZD1222 COVID-19 vaccine. Study overall: Researchers grouped second doses given at about 4 or about 12 weeks into one pool. Study conclusions and caveats: CD4 TCRs linked to vaccination spanned spike, dominating at 160-218 and 743-854. Unmutated variant regions reportedly attract nearly half of all spike-specific TCRs.

Germline V gene sequence: CDR1 SGHNT, CDR2 YYREEE (reference sequence). This CDR3 spans 14 amino acids. V lost 0 bases to trimming and J lost 10 bases; unmatched junction nucleotides: 5. Points on this clone: The antigen is undetermined.

Profiling relied on immunoSEQ multiplex PCR, and the TCRdb table lists in-frame clones only, not all of them. The sample shows about 130,000 clones, 90% to 95% of them seen only once. The V and J genes are TRBV5-4 and TRBJ2-1; 9 nucleotides match TRBD2. This receptor was taken from an adult in good health. This specimen was peripheral blood, taken on day 0 of AZD1222 vaccination. DNA for the CDR3: TGTGCCAGCAGCTTGGGACTAGCGGTTGTAGAGCAGTTCTTC. Protein: CASSLGLAVVEQFF. The variable domain in full, completed from reference TRBV5-4 and TRBJ2-1, reads ETGVTQSPTHLIKTRGQQVTLRCSSQSGHNTVSWYQQALGQGPQFIFQYYREEENGRGNFPPRFSGLQFPNYSSELNVNALELDDSALYLCASSLGLAVVEQFFGPGTRLTVL.